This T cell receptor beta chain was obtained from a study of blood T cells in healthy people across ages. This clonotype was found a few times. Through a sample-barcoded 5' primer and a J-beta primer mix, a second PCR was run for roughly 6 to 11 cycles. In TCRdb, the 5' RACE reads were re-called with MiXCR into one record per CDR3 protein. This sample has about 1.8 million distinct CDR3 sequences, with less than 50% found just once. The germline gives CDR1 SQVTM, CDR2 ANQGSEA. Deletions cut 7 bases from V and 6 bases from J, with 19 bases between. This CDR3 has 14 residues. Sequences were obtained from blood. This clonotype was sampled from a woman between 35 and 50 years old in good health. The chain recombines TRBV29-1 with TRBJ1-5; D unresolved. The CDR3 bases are TGCAGCGCTAAGACGGACGCCGAGGGTCAGCCCCAGCATTTT. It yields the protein CSAKTDAEGQPQHF.